This T cell receptor (beta chain) was sequenced in a study of T cell responses to AZD1222 COVID-19 vaccine. Points from the study as a whole: Reports say nearly half of spike-specific TCRs go after unmutated variant regions. Spike as a whole was targeted by vaccine-associated CD4 TCRs, dominant at 160-218 and 743-854. No repertoire was sampled before or during the peak T cell response, only after it.

V was cut by 3 bases and J by 0 bases, with 11 bases left in between. The CDR3 sequence is 14 residues long. Germline V gives CDR1 DFQATT, CDR2 SNEGSKA (reference sequence). Points on this clone: What it binds is not known.

Repertoires were generated with immunoSEQ multiplex PCR, while TCRdb's copy carries only in-frame clones and drops some. This sample has 160,000 or so clones, with over 85% found just once. The V and J genes are TRBV20-1 and TRBJ1-1; no firm D call. The TCR was taken from an adult in good health. The sequences come from peripheral blood, collected on day 0 of AZD1222 vaccination. The CDR3 nucleotides read TGCAGTGCTAGTTCCGGCGGGTTGAACACTGAAGCTTTCTTT. It translates to CSASSGGLNTEAFF.